This T cell receptor beta chain came from a study of CD8+CD57+ T cells in acquired aplastic anemia (dated by TCRdb to 2016 to 2019). About the investigation overall: On average, sorted CD4+ and CD8+ cells yielded approximately 3 ug of extracted DNA, with a range of 0.2 to 27.4 ug. CD8+CD57+ expansion was defined as frequency above the mean frequency observed in healthy subjects.

Genomic DNA was used as template for profiling of TCR beta VDJ combinations and CDR3 sequences. TCR repertoire sequencing was run on an Illumina HiSeq 2000. The paper's processing steps were these. Repertoires were assessed using TRBV/TRBJ rearrangement plots, CDR3 size and DJ length profiles, and Simpson's diversity index. Whichever DNA sequence was most abundant in the deep sequencing data was defined as the immunodominant clone. CDR3 amino acid sequences were screened for sharing across subjects and were compared with published repertoires and the VDJdb database. The raw public reads went through TCRdb reprocessing: fastp at Q25, MiXCR clone calling, in-frame beta chains kept. CDR3 protein sequences are deduplicated, and each keeps its most common genes and DNA. For this entry, the V and J calls and clone size follow TCRdb and not the study's own pipeline. The sample table records some 180,000 distinct CDR3 sequences; 50% to 65% of these occur just once. In total, the top ten clones hold about 44% of the sample.

Sequences SGDLS (CDR1) and YYNGEE (CDR2) are obtained from the germline V gene. From the cysteine through the phenylalanine, the CDR3 covers 15 amino acids. CDR3 DNA only is kept here, 45 bases in frame from base 1. V loses 3 bases of germline sequence and J loses 9 bases, and the interval between the two ends is 22 bases. This clonotype appeared a few times. Its antigen remains undetermined. No per-base quality is available; no much larger clone lies one base away. The research as a whole found: Around 28 CD8+ CDR3 sequences were found to be shared between patients and controls, but these sequences appeared to be highly expressed in patients and within the immunodominant clones of the patients. Between patients and healthy controls, no significant difference in CD8+ Simpson's diversity was found (P=0.060).

Expansion of CD8+CD57+ cells had been shown by flow cytometry in the patients chosen for sequencing. Every patient had a diagnosis of severe acquired aplastic anemia based on International Study of Aplastic Anemia and Agranulocytosis and Camitta criteria. No patient had received any therapy when blood was sampled. In the study, sorted CD4+ and CD8+ blood T cells from patients with severe aplastic anemia and from healthy subjects underwent deep sequencing of TCR repertoires. Patients were enrolled in the USA under clinicaltrials.gov protocols 00001620, 01623167, 00001397, 00071045, 00081523 and 00961064. Ficoll-Paque density gradient centrifugation was used to isolate peripheral blood mononuclear cells. Before DNA extraction, CD4+ and CD8+ T cells were sorted by FACS or by magnetic beads.

The sample was sorted CD4+, CD8+, or CD8+CD57+ T cells (not recorded which) from PBMCs. This receptor was identified in a human donor with aplastic anemia. Recombination connected TRBV9 to TRBJ2-7, with no D gene named confidently. For the CDR3, the sequence is CASSASLSGRSGQYF. The DNA sequence is TGTGCCAGCAGCGCGTCCCTGTCTGGTCGGTCGGGGCAGTACTTC.